These 6 T cell receptor beta chains came from one sample sequenced in a study of blood T cell repertoires in COVID-19. Clones were read by immunoSEQ multiplex PCR, and TCRdb kept only the in-frame ones, dropping some. The table includes 70,000 to 95,000 clones, 81% detected once. Sequencing input: peripheral blood. These receptor sequences come from a woman in her sixties or seventies with acute or convalescent COVID-19.

The J gene is TRBJ1-5, the V gene TRBV18; 7 positions agree with TRBD1. In germline, CDR1 is KGHSH, CDR2 LQKENI. This CDR3 has 13 amino acids. With 4 bases clipped from V and 5 bases from J, the junction kept 2 bases outside the gene matches. The CDR3 DNA reads TGTGCCAGCTCACAGGGGGCCGATCAGCCCCAGCATTTT. Protein product: CASSQGADQPQHF.

The chain is built from TRBV29-1 and TRBJ1-1, with 9 nucleotides matching TRBD1. CDR3 length equals 13 residues. Germline lookup yields CDR1 SQVTM and CDR2 ANQGSEA. Losses at the gene ends were 5 bases for V and 4 bases for J; bases not matched to a gene: 5. CDR3 in DNA: TGCAGCGTTAGGGGACAGGGAGGCACTGAAGCTTTCTTT. It specifies CSVRGQGGTEAFF.

This clone was seen only once. The rearrangement joins TRBV29-1 to TRBJ2-5; 11 nucleotides line up with TRBD1. This CDR3 region has 14 residues. Germline assignment: CDR1 SQVTM and CDR2 ANQGSEA. V trimming: 4 bases; J trimming: 2 bases; junction bases outside the gene matches: 3. In nucleotides, the CDR3 is TGCAGCGTTGCGGGGGACAGGGGGCAAGAGACCCAGTACTTC. It encodes CSVAGDRGQETQYF.

V usage is TRBV18 and J usage is TRBJ1-1; D unclear. CDR1 and CDR2 (germline): KGHSH, LQKENI. This CDR3 is built from 13 residues. The V end lost 1 base, the J end lost 7 bases, and 10 bases lay between the germline ends. CDR3 residues: CASSPLEADEAFF. In DNA form, the CDR3 reads TGTGCCAGCTCACCACTCGAGGCGGATGAAGCTTTCTTT.

The gene calls are TRBV18 and TRBJ1-1; possible D gene TRBD1, 5 bases. The V end was cut by 3 bases, the J end by 1 base, with 12 bases between. From germline, CDR1 is KGHSH and CDR2 LQKENI. The CDR3 is 15 amino acids. Written as DNA, the CDR3 is TGTGCCAGCTCACCCCGGGGGGTGAAGAACACTGAAGCTTTCTTT. It translates to CASSPRGVKNTEAFF.

The chain combines TRBV11-2 with TRBJ2-1, with 9 bases aligning to TRBD2. CDR3 length: 15 amino acids. CDR1 and CDR2 (germline): SGHAT, FQNNGV. After removal of 3 bases from V and 4 bases from J, the junction contained 4 bases not matched to a gene. In nucleotides, the CDR3 is TGTGCCAGCAGCTTCGGAGCGGGAGGTTACAATGAGCAGTTCTTC. Protein: CASSFGAGGYNEQFF.